One sample yielded the 30 T cell receptor beta chains listed below, sequenced in a study of Graves' ophthalmopathy and Graves' hyperthyroidism. Transcripts of RNA were the source for amplifying TCR beta CDR3 regions. HTBI primers were employed in first-round RT-PCR, then a second-round multiplex PCR followed. Via MiXCR, TCRdb re-called the multiplex PCR reads, giving one row per CDR3 protein. There are over 150,000 distinct CDR3 sequences in the sample; less than 45% occur only once, and around 5.8% lies in the top ten. Input material: peripheral blood. All receptors derive from a woman aged 40 to 50 with Graves' ophthalmopathy.

The chain combines TRBV7-2 with TRBJ2-5; D might be TRBD1 (6 bases). Germline values: CDR1 SGHTA, CDR2 FQGNSA. The CDR3 runs to 14 residues. Trimming left V 4 bases short and J 1 base short, with 10 bases between. The CDR3 coding sequence is TGTGCCAGCAGCTCGGACAGCCGCCAAGAGACCCAGTACTTC. Translating it yields CASSSDSRQETQYF.

The V gene is TRBV12-3 or TRBV12-4, the J gene TRBJ2-5; 10 bases agree with TRBD1. The J segment lost 1 base and the V segment lost 6 bases, leaving 8 bases of the junction unmatched. The CDR3 runs 16 residues. The CDR3 protein is CASSSTGTGVQETQYF. In DNA form, the CDR3 reads TGTGCCAGCAGCTCAACCGGGACAGGGGTCCAAGAGACCCAGTACTTC.

The V and J genes are TRBV6-5 and TRBJ2-7, with 13 bases that match TRBD2. The CDR3 length is 15 residues. The V segment lost 2 bases and the J segment 3 bases; nucleotides outside the gene matches: 1. Germline CDR1 is MNHEY and CDR2 is SVGAGI. CDR3 coding DNA: TGTGCCAGCAGTTACACTAGCGGGAGGGTCTACGAGCAGTACTTC. Protein product: CASSYTSGRVYEQYF.

This clonotype was seen repeatedly, ten times or more. The J gene is TRBJ2-3, the V gene TRBV28; D tentatively fits TRBD1 or TRBD2 (5 bases each). This CDR3 contains 14 residues. CDR1 MDHEN and CDR2 SYDVKM come from the germline V gene. The germline V and J ends were trimmed by 3 bases and 3 bases, with 10 bases remaining between them. The CDR3 reads CASSFGDRTDTQYF. The CDR3 DNA sequence: TGTGCCAGCAGTTTTGGGGACCGGACAGATACGCAGTATTTT.

This clonotype was picked up many times. The chain is built from TRBV18 and TRBJ2-7; 8 bases line up with TRBD2. The V gene end was trimmed by 2 bases and the J gene end by 3 bases; junction bases not matched to a gene: 6. This CDR3 region has 15 residues. Germline-derived CDR1 and CDR2 are KGHSH and LQKENI. The CDR3 spells CASSPSSGSVYEQYF. The CDR3 DNA is TGTGCCAGCTCACCAAGCAGCGGGAGTGTCTACGAGCAGTACTTC.

This clonotype was counted only a few times. The chain is built from TRBV12-3 or TRBV12-4 and TRBJ1-1; D may be TRBD1 (5 bases). The CDR3 covers 16 residues. V shed 5 bases and J shed 1 base, with 17 bases lying between them. CDR3 bases: TGTGCCAGCAGTCATGGCCTGCGGGGCAGGAACACTGAAGCTTTCTTT. It specifies CASSHGLRGRNTEAFF.

This clonotype was observed at least ten times. V and J are TRBV6-5 and TRBJ2-7; perhaps TRBD1 as D (6 bases). The germline V gene encodes CDR1 MNHEY and CDR2 SVGAGI. This CDR3 is 15 amino acids long. The V end was cut by 0 bases, the J end by 3 bases, with 12 bases between. CDR3 amino acids: CASSYSRTENYEQYF. The CDR3 coding sequence is TGTGCCAGCAGTTACTCCCGGACAGAAAACTACGAGCAGTACTTC.

This clonotype was picked up many times. The chain has TRBV11-3 and TRBJ1-1; no clear D. The germline V gene encodes CDR1 SGHNT and CDR2 YENEEA. The V end was cut by 4 bases, the J end by 6 bases, with 12 bases between. There are 13 residues in the CDR3. CDR3 DNA sequence: TGTGCCAGCAGCTATGGACTTGTCTCTGAAGCTTTCTTT. Translated: CASSYGLVSEAFF. The full variable domain, in which reference TRBV11-3 and TRBJ1-1 provide the parts outside the CDR3, is EAGVVQSPRYKIIEKKQPVAFWCNPISGHNTLYWYLQNLGQGPELLIRYENEEAVDDSQLPKDRFSAERLKGVDSTLKIQPAELGDSAVYLCASSYGLVSEAFFGQGTRLTVV.

This clonotype has just a few counts. The V and J genes are TRBV12-3 or TRBV12-4 and TRBJ2-2; D is unclear. Between the trimmed V and J ends, which lost 4 bases and 1 base, there was a span of 16 bases. The CDR3 is 17 amino acids. The CDR3 DNA follows: TGTGCCAGCAGTTCCCCCGAAAACCTCCTGAACACCGGGGAGCTGTTTTTT. Protein product: CASSSPENLLNTGELFF.

V and J are TRBV27 and TRBJ1-1; the D is unclear. This CDR3 contains 15 residues. Trimming stripped 5 bases from V and 0 bases from J, with 13 bases between. From germline, CDR1 is MNHEY and CDR2 SMNVEV (reference sequence). CDR3 residues: CASSLLGRVNTEAFF. The CDR3 DNA reads TGTGCCAGCAGTCTCCTCGGACGGGTGAACACTGAAGCTTTCTTT.

The table lists this clonotype with a few counts. The rearrangement links TRBV4-3 to TRBJ1-2; D is undetermined. Germline CDR1 is LGHNA and CDR2 is YSLEER. V shed 1 base and J shed 7 bases, with 16 bases lying between them. This CDR3 region has 15 residues. In nucleotides, the CDR3 is TGCGCCAGCAGCCAAGCTCTTAAGGGATTCGGTGGCTACACCTTC. Translated: CASSQALKGFGGYTF.

This clonotype appeared many times. The chain employs TRBV5-1 and TRBJ1-1; D is unresolved. CDR3 length equals 15 residues. Germline V gene data show CDR1 as SGHRS and CDR2 as YFSETQ. V was pared by 0 bases and J by 1 base, with 10 bases between. CDR3 region: CASSLVGVWNTEAFF. In DNA, the CDR3 is TGCGCCAGCAGCTTGGTTGGGGTTTGGAACACTGAAGCTTTCTTT. The whole variable domain, remainder taken from reference TRBV5-1 and TRBJ1-1, is KAGVTQTPRYLIKTRGQQVTLSCSPISGHRSVSWYQQTPGQGLQFLFEYFSETQRNKGNFPGRFSGRQFSNSRSEMNVSTLELGDSALYLCASSLVGVWNTEAFFGQGTRLTVV.

The chain is built from TRBV6-5 and TRBJ2-7; tentative D call: TRBD1 (6 bases). Deletions cut 0 bases from V and 5 bases from J, with 17 bases between. The CDR3 runs 16 residues. Per germline, CDR1 MNHEY and CDR2 SVGAGI. The CDR3 is CASSYSTGSNRDEQYF. The CDR3 region has the DNA TGTGCCAGCAGTTACTCGACAGGCTCTAACAGGGACGAGCAGTACTTC.

This clonotype showed up just a few times. V is TRBV28 and J is TRBJ2-7; 10 nucleotides agree with TRBD2. V trimming: 7 bases; J trimming: 4 bases; junction bases outside the gene matches: 13. The germline V gene has CDR1 MDHEN and CDR2 SYDVKM. The CDR3 runs to 16 residues. DNA for the CDR3: TGTGCCAGCACAACCCCGAGTAGCGGGAGGAGGTACGAGCAGTACTTC. Translation gives CASTTPSSGRRYEQYF.

This rearrangement joins TRBV6-1 to TRBJ1-1; the D is unclear. Germline CDR1 reads MNHNS; CDR2 reads SASEGT. The V end was cut by 1 base, the J end by 5 bases, with 11 bases between. This CDR3 contains 14 residues. CDR3 DNA sequence: TGTGCCAGCAGTGAAGAAATGAGGGCTACTGAAGCTTTCTTT. Its translation: CASSEEMRATEAFF.

This clonotype came up many times. The chain uses TRBV18 and TRBJ1-1; 8 positions agree with TRBD1. Trimming took 5 bases from V and 6 from J; bases not matched to a gene: 5. The germline V gene has CDR1 KGHSH and CDR2 LQKENI. CDR3 length: 13 residues. DNA for the CDR3: TGTGCCAGCTCAACTACAGGGGGGTCTGAAGCTTTCTTT. Its protein is CASSTTGGSEAFF.

This clonotype was picked up many times. The V call is TRBV6-2 or TRBV6-3, the J call TRBJ2-4; a possible D gene is TRBD2 (5 bases). Germline V gene sequence: CDR1 MNHEY, CDR2 SVGEGT. V was trimmed by 2 bases and J by 5 bases, leaving 10 bases between them. The CDR3 is made up of 14 amino acids. CDR3 residues: CASSYLGVENIQYF. The CDR3 region has the DNA TGTGCCAGCAGTTACCTCGGGGTCGAAAACATTCAGTACTTC.

The chain uses TRBV27 and TRBJ1-2; D may be TRBD1 (5 bases). V was trimmed by 5 bases and J by 2 bases, leaving 18 bases between them. The CDR3 extends over 16 amino acids. The germline gives CDR1 MNHEY, CDR2 SMNVEV (reference sequence). This CDR3 is CASSPYMDTENYGYTF. DNA of the CDR3: TGTGCCAGCAGTCCGTATATGGACACAGAAAACTATGGCTACACCTTC.

This clonotype was picked up many times. The J gene is TRBJ2-7, the V gene TRBV7-2; TRBD2 agrees at 13 bases. The CDR3 runs to 15 residues. From germline, CDR1 is SGHTA and CDR2 FQGNSA. V trimming: 2 bases; J trimming: 8 bases; junction bases outside the gene matches: 6. CDR3 protein: CASSLSGLAGDKQYF. The CDR3 DNA sequence: TGTGCCAGCAGCTTATCAGGACTAGCGGGAGATAAGCAGTACTTC.

Many counts were recorded for this clonotype. The rearrangement links TRBV10-3 to TRBJ2-7, with 11 bases fitting TRBD1. CDR1 is ENHRY, CDR2 SYGVKD, per germline. The CDR3 extends over 15 amino acids. Trimming removed 6 bases from V and 5 bases from J; junction bases left unmatched: 9. The CDR3 sequence: CAIRDDPGQGDEQYF. CDR3 DNA sequence: TGTGCCATCAGGGATGACCCGGGACAGGGGGACGAGCAGTACTTC.

The V and J genes are TRBV6-1 and TRBJ1-3; 9 bases match TRBD1. Germline V gene sequence: CDR1 MNHNS, CDR2 SASEGT. V was clipped by 6 bases and J by 2 bases; unmatched bases: 5. The CDR3 spans 15 residues. The CDR3 spells CASRSDRGTGNTIYF. The CDR3 nucleotides read TGTGCCAGCAGGTCTGACAGGGGGACTGGAAACACCATATATTTT.

V gene TRBV12-3 or TRBV12-4 combines with J gene TRBJ2-4; 9 bases fit TRBD1. V lost 2 bases and J lost 7; bases outside the gene matches: 9. The CDR3 length is 16 residues. This chain's CDR3 is CASSLRGRDRANIQYF. The CDR3 coding sequence is TGTGCCAGCAGTTTAAGAGGCAGGGACAGGGCCAACATTCAGTACTTC.

This clonotype was recorded many times. Here the CDR3 reads CAISNSGGVLETQYF. In nucleotides, the CDR3 is TGTGCCATCAGTAATAGCGGGGGGGTCTTGGAGACCCAGTACTTC. This rearrangement joins TRBV10-3 to TRBJ2-5; 11 bases align to TRBD2. Germline assignment: CDR1 ENHRY and CDR2 SYGVKD. CDR3 length: 15 residues. J was trimmed by 5 bases and V by 5 bases; bases with no gene match: 7.

This clonotype has a count of ten or more. V usage is TRBV24-1 and J usage is TRBJ2-5; 11 nucleotides match TRBD2. Per the germline V gene, CDR1 is KGHDR and CDR2 is SFDVKD. The CDR3 spans 16 residues. V dropped 6 bases and J dropped 3; count of bases not matched to a gene: 8. The CDR3 loop reads CATSPGTSGVKETQYF. CDR3 DNA: TGTGCCACCAGTCCAGGGACTAGCGGAGTGAAAGAGACCCAGTACTTC.

This clonotype was seen repeatedly, ten times or more. This chain uses TRBV28 with TRBJ2-7, with 9 bases fitting TRBD1. The germline gives CDR1 MDHEN, CDR2 SYDVKM. CDR3 length equals 14 residues. Trimming removed 4 bases from V and 5 bases from J; junction bases left unmatched: 6. The CDR3 region is CASSSGQGKDEQYF. In nucleotides, the CDR3 is TGTGCCAGCAGTTCCGGACAGGGGAAGGACGAGCAGTACTTC. The full variable domain, with the rest looked up from reference TRBV28 and TRBJ2-7, is DVKVTQSSRYLVKRTGEKVFLECVQDMDHENMFWYRQDPGLGLRLIYFSYDVKMKEKGDIPEGYSVSREKKERFSLILESASTNQTSMYLCASSSGQGKDEQYFGPGTRLTVT.

This clonotype came up many times. The chain links TRBV5-1 to TRBJ1-6; 10 bases match TRBD1. There are 14 residues in the CDR3. V shed 4 bases and J 10 bases; nucleotides not matched to a gene: 5. Germline CDR1 reads SGHRS; CDR2 reads YFSETQ. The CDR3 is CASSGGQGNSPLHF. In DNA, the CDR3 is TGCGCCAGCAGCGGGGGACAGGGGAACTCACCCCTCCACTTT.

This clonotype occurred many times. The genes are TRBV10-1 and TRBJ1-6, with D possibly matching TRBD1 (5 bases). V was clipped by 4 bases and J by 7 bases, with 11 bases between them. CDR3 size: 14 residues. Germline lookup yields CDR1 WNHNN and CDR2 SYGVQD (reference sequence). Here the CDR3 DNA reads TGCGCCAGCAGTGCCTCTGGGGGGAATTCACCCCTCCACTTT. It translates to CASSASGGNSPLHF.

In its sample, this clonotype was seen many times. This sequence joins TRBV6-2 or TRBV6-3 and TRBJ2-7; 10 positions match TRBD1. Trimming removed 4 bases from V and 1 base from J; junction bases left unmatched: 4. Germline V gene data show CDR1 as MNHEY and CDR2 as SVGEGT. The CDR3 runs to 15 residues. The CDR3 region is CASSSDRGYSYEQYF. CDR3 nucleotides: TGTGCCAGCAGTTCGGACAGGGGGTATTCCTACGAGCAGTACTTC.

In its sample, this clonotype was seen many times. J is TRBJ1-6 and V is TRBV6-2 or TRBV6-3; D not resolved. Trimming removed 9 bases at V and 6 bases at J, with 15 bases between. CDR1 is MNHEY, CDR2 SVGEGT, per germline. The CDR3 is 14 residues long. The chain's CDR3 is CASRRPAVNSPLHF. CDR3 coding DNA: TGTGCCAGTAGACGGCCCGCCGTTAATTCACCCCTCCACTTT.

This chain links TRBV30 with TRBJ2-5, with D possibly TRBD2 on 5 matching bases. The CDR3 runs to 13 residues. CDR1 and CDR2 (germline): GTSNPN, SVGIG (reference sequence). Trimming removed 1 base at V and 5 bases at J, with 11 bases between. The CDR3 bases are TGTGCCTGGAGTGGGAGGTCGCGCGAGACCCAGTACTTC. It specifies CAWSGRSRETQYF.